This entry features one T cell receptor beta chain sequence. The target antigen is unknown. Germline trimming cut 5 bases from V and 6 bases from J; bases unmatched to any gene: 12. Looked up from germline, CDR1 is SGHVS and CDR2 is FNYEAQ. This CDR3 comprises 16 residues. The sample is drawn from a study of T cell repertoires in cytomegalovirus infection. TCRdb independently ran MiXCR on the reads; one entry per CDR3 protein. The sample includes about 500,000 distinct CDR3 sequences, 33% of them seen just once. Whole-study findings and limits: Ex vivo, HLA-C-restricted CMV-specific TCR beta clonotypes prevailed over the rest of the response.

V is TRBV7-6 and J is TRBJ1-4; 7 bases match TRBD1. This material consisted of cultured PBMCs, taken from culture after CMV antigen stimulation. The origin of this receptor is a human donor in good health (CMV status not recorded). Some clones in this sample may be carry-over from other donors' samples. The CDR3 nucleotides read TGTGCCAGCAGCGCCCGGACAGGCCCGGAGGATGAAAAACTGTTTTTT. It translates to CASSARTGPEDEKLFF.